Below, one T cell receptor beta chain is given with its context. Noted treatment: preoperative locoregional IRX-2 cytokine immunotherapy. This phase Ib study tested locoregional IRX-2 cytokine immunotherapy given before surgery. The V gene lost 5 bases and the J gene lost 8 bases, with 10 bases spanning the gap. Germline V lookup: CDR1 LNHDA, CDR2 SQIVND (reference sequence). This CDR3 comprises 13 residues. Sequencing was performed with immunoSEQ multiplex PCR; in TCRdb, only in-frame clones are kept and a portion is missing. This table has around 7,000 clones, approximately 80% appearing once. The data originate from a study of preoperative IRX-2 immunotherapy in early breast cancer.

The material sequenced was tumor tissue, taken after IRX-2 immunotherapy. This clonotype was obtained from a human donor with breast cancer. The chain recombines TRBV19 with TRBJ1-6, with D tentatively TRBD1 (6 bases). Here the CDR3 reads CASSLQGDSPLHF. The CDR3 DNA reads as TGTGCCAGTAGTTTACAGGGTGATTCACCCCTCCACTTT.